The 17 T cell receptor beta chains reported below all come from one sample, sequenced in a study of lymphopenia after photon versus proton radiotherapy. Libraries were prepared by immunoSEQ multiplex PCR; TCRdb keeps only in-frame clonotypes and omits some of them. The sample consists of some 14,000 clones, approximately 80% of them appearing once. Sequencing used peripheral blood, obtained from a patient treated with photon-based radiotherapy. These receptors were collected from a man between 45 and 60 years old with gastric cancer.

This clone was detected only once. The chain has TRBV5-6 and TRBJ1-2; 8 nucleotides line up with TRBD1. This CDR3 spans 14 amino acids. V gave up 2 bases and J gave up 6 bases; unmatched junction bases: 6. CDR1 is SGHDT, CDR2 YYEEEE, per germline. CDR3 DNA: TGTGCCAGCAGCTTAAGGCCCAGGGGGCATGGCTACACCTTC. This gives the protein CASSLRPRGHGYTF.

Judged by abundance, this clone is medium-sized. The rearrangement joins TRBV9 to TRBJ2-2, with 9 bases fitting TRBD1. The J segment lost 9 bases and the V segment lost 0 bases, leaving 6 bases of the junction unmatched. CDR3 length: 15 residues. The germline V gene has CDR1 SGDLS and CDR2 YYNGEE. CDR3 loop: CASSVEGQGTWELFF. CDR3 nucleotides: TGTGCCAGCAGCGTAGAGGGACAGGGAACCTGGGAGCTGTTTTTT.

DNA for the CDR3: TGTGCCAGCAGCATCCGACGCAACCCGGAGACCCAGTACTTC. Amino acid sequence: CASSIRRNPETQYF. J is TRBJ2-5 and V is TRBV11-2; D gene uncertain. The CDR3 consists of 14 residues. The germline CDR1 and CDR2 sequences are SGHAT and FQNNGV. Trimming took off 5 bases at V and 5 bases at J, with 15 bases between the two ends.

The gene calls are TRBV5-4 and TRBJ1-1, with D unresolved. Germline V gene data show CDR1 as SGHNT and CDR2 as YYREEE (reference sequence). Between the trimmed V and J ends, which lost 0 bases and 8 bases, there was a span of 11 bases. This CDR3 has 13 amino acids. The CDR3 region is CASSLGTTREAFF. DNA of the CDR3: TGTGCCAGCAGCTTGGGTACGACGCGGGAAGCTTTCTTT.

This clone was counted once. V gene TRBV5-4 combines with J gene TRBJ2-2; D is possibly TRBD2 (5 bases). Deletions cut 2 bases from V and 4 bases from J, with 12 bases between. Germline-derived CDR1 and CDR2 are SGHNT and YYREEE (reference sequence). The CDR3 runs 15 residues. The CDR3 bases are TGTGCCAGCAGCTTCGGAGGTCTTAGCACCGGGGAGCTGTTTTTT. Its protein is CASSFGGLSTGELFF. Supplemented by reference TRBV5-4 and TRBJ2-2, the full variable domain reads ETGVTQSPTHLIKTRGQQVTLRCSSQSGHNTVSWYQQALGQGPQFIFQYYREEENGRGNFPPRFSGLQFPNYSSELNVNALELDDSALYLCASSFGGLSTGELFFGEGSRLTVL.

This chain uses TRBV2 with TRBJ1-1; 7 nucleotides line up with TRBD1. With V trimmed by 2 bases and J by 5 bases, 5 bases remained unmatched. Germline V gene data show CDR1 as SNHLY and CDR2 as FYNNEI. CDR3 length equals 14 residues. The CDR3 region is CASSEQGGRTEAFF. The CDR3, as DNA: TGTGCCAGCAGTGAACAGGGGGGTCGGACTGAAGCTTTCTTT.

V is TRBV11-3 and J is TRBJ2-1; 13 nucleotides align to TRBD2. The CDR3 is 18 amino acids. The V gene's germline CDR1 is SGHNT and CDR2 YENEEA. The V and J ends lost 2 bases and 7 bases, in that order; junction bases with no gene match: 11. CDR3 amino acids: CASSLSPHTSGGANEQFF. For the CDR3, the DNA is TGTGCCAGCAGCTTAAGCCCCCACACTAGCGGGGGGGCGAATGAGCAGTTCTTC.

This clone was seen only once. The J gene is TRBJ1-5, the V gene TRBV6-1; TRBD1 agrees at 9 bases. With 7 bases clipped from V and 4 bases from J, the junction kept 5 bases outside the gene matches. Germline V gives CDR1 MNHNS, CDR2 SASEGT. This CDR3 has 14 amino acids. This chain's CDR3 is CASTRQGGNQPQHF. The CDR3 coding sequence is TGTGCCAGCACCCGACAGGGGGGTAATCAGCCCCAGCATTTT.

The chain employs TRBV19 and TRBJ1-6, with a possible D match to TRBD1 (5 bases). Germline CDR1 reads LNHDA; CDR2 reads SQIVND (reference sequence). The V end was cut by 10 bases, the J end by 10 bases, with 20 bases between. The CDR3 is 14 amino acids. The CDR3 protein is CATTPGAGHSPLHF. In DNA form, the CDR3 reads TGTGCCACCACCCCTGGCGCAGGGCACTCACCCCTCCACTTT.

V is TRBV27 and J is TRBJ1-1, with a tentative D call TRBD1 (6 bases). In germline, CDR1 is MNHEY, CDR2 SMNVEV (reference sequence). Trimming pared 4 bases from V and 0 bases from J, leaving 15 bases between. This CDR3 region has 16 residues. The DNA for the CDR3 is TGTGCCAGCAGTTCGCTGACAGGCTCTATGAACACTGAAGCTTTCTTT. This codes for CASSSLTGSMNTEAFF.

The rearrangement links TRBV29-1 to TRBJ1-5; 7 bases are a match to TRBD1. The CDR3 is 14 amino acids. The J segment lost 0 bases and the V segment lost 4 bases, leaving 3 bases of the junction unmatched. Germline V lookup: CDR1 SQVTM, CDR2 ANQGSEA. Here the CDR3 reads CSVAQGYSNQPQHF. The CDR3, as DNA: TGCAGCGTTGCACAGGGGTATAGCAATCAGCCCCAGCATTTT.

The chain recombines TRBV2 with TRBJ2-7; no firm D call. CDR1 is SNHLY and CDR2 is FYNNEI in the germline V gene. This CDR3 spans 16 amino acids. Trimming removed 3 bases from V and 0 bases from J, with 15 bases in between. The CDR3 DNA sequence: TGTGCCAGCAGTGATGGCTCCTACACCGCCTCCTACGAGCAGTACTTC. The encoded protein is CASSDGSYTASYEQYF.

The V gene is TRBV7-2, the J gene TRBJ2-7, with a possible D match to TRBD2 (7 bases). This CDR3 spans 16 amino acids. Germline V gene sequence: CDR1 SGHTA, CDR2 FQGNSA. The V end was cut by 5 bases, the J end by 0 bases, with 17 bases between. The CDR3 sequence: CASSGLVRGGSYEQYF. The DNA of the CDR3 is TGTGCCAGCAGCGGACTAGTGAGAGGGGGCTCCTACGAGCAGTACTTC.

Only one count was recorded for this clone. The chain carries TRBV7-3 and TRBJ2-1; D possibly corresponds to TRBD2 (6 bases). The CDR3 is 16 residues long. Trimming took 5 bases from V and 0 from J, leaving 14 bases between them. Germline CDR1 reads SGHTA; CDR2 reads FQGTGA. Here the CDR3 DNA reads TGTGCCAGCAGCAGCCAACCGGGGGTCTCCTACAATGAGCAGTTCTTC. It translates to CASSSQPGVSYNEQFF.

In this sample, this clone turned up a few times. The V gene is TRBV5-8, the J gene TRBJ2-2, with 8 positions matching TRBD1. CDR1 and CDR2 from the germline V gene are SGHTS and YDEGEE. Trimming cost V 3 bases and J 7 bases; bases outside gene matches: 5. The CDR3 runs 14 residues. CDR3 loop: CASSSGQGFGELFF. The CDR3 DNA reads TGTGCCAGCAGCTCCGGACAGGGATTCGGGGAGCTGTTTTTT.

The J gene is TRBJ2-3, the V gene TRBV7-8, with 9 nucleotides matching TRBD2. This CDR3 contains 17 residues. V trimming: 5 bases; J trimming: 2 bases; junction bases outside the gene matches: 11. Germline CDR1 and CDR2: SGHVS and FQNEAQ. The DNA of the CDR3 is TGTGCCAGCAGCCTAGGGCTTGCGGGGGGGTTCACAGATACGCAGTATTTT. Translating it yields CASSLGLAGGFTDTQYF.

The genes are TRBV7-9 and TRBJ2-2; D is ambiguous. Trimming shortened V by 1 base and J by 7 bases, and 4 bases separated the two germline ends. The CDR3 totals 12 residues. The germline gives CDR1 SEHNR, CDR2 FQNEAQ (reference sequence). CDR3 sequence reads: CASSLGHGELFF. The CDR3 DNA is TGTGCCAGCAGCTTAGGTCACGGGGAGCTGTTTTTT.